The 23 T cell receptor beta chains reported below all come from one sample, sequenced in a study of radiotherapy plus CTLA-4 blockade in lung cancer. Libraries were prepared by immunoSEQ multiplex PCR; TCRdb keeps only in-frame clonotypes and omits some of them. The sample lists 40,000 to 45,000 clones, 60% to 80% seen once, with 9.8% in the top ten. The source was peripheral blood, collected from a patient treated with radiotherapy plus ipilimumab. These receptor sequences come from a human donor with non-small cell lung cancer who had stable disease on radiotherapy plus ipilimumab.

The J gene is TRBJ2-2, the V gene TRBV9; 7 bases align to TRBD1. Germline CDR1 SGDLS, CDR2 YYNGEE. The length of the CDR3 is 16 residues. Trimming cost V 3 bases and J 4 bases; bases outside gene matches: 9. The CDR3 DNA reads as TGTGCCAGCAGCGCCGACAGGGTTAGATCCACCGGGGAGCTGTTTTTT. Translated: CASSADRVRSTGELFF.

The chain links TRBV10-1 to TRBJ1-2; no clear D gene. This CDR3 comprises 13 residues. CDR1 is WNHNN, CDR2 SYGVQD, per germline (reference sequence). The V end was cut by 0 bases, the J end by 4 bases, with 6 bases between. The DNA of the CDR3 is TGCGCCAGCAGTGAGTCTCGGGGCTATGGCTACACCTTC. The encoded protein is CASSESRGYGYTF.

CDR3 protein: CSVPKSAGTNGYTF. The CDR3 coding sequence is TGCAGCGTTCCGAAATCGGCAGGGACAAATGGCTACACCTTC. V usage is TRBV29-1 and J usage is TRBJ1-2; weak D call: TRBD1 (6 bases). CDR3 length equals 14 residues. CDR1 is SQVTM and CDR2 is ANQGSEA in the germline V gene. The ends were cut back, 5 bases at V and 6 bases at J, with 19 bases in the middle.

This clone was observed a single time. V gene TRBV29-1 combines with J gene TRBJ2-3, with D perhaps TRBD2 (6 bases). The germline CDR1 and CDR2 sequences are SQVTM and ANQGSEA. CDR3 length: 12 residues. Trimming shortened V by 4 bases and J by 5 bases, and 10 bases separated the two germline ends. CDR3 DNA: TGCAGCGTTGTGGCGGGGAAAGATACGCAGTATTTT. This sequence encodes CSVVAGKDTQYF.

The chain has TRBV9 and TRBJ1-2, with TRBD1 matching over 8 bases. The germline CDR1 and CDR2 sequences are SGDLS and YYNGEE. J was trimmed by 3 bases and V by 0 bases; bases with no gene match: 4. This CDR3 region has 15 residues. The CDR3 spells CASSVATTGDYGYTF. The CDR3 DNA reads as TGTGCCAGCAGCGTAGCTACGACAGGGGACTATGGCTACACCTTC.

CDR3 residues: CASSYPGSYGYTF. The DNA of the CDR3 is TGTGCCAGCAGTTACCCTGGGAGCTATGGCTACACCTTC. The genes are TRBV6-6 and TRBJ1-2, with no clear D. The CDR3 spans 13 residues. CDR1 is MNHNY, CDR2 SVGAGI, per germline (reference sequence). The V end was cut by 2 bases, the J end by 4 bases, with 8 bases between.

The chain links TRBV18 to TRBJ1-5, with 7 bases fitting TRBD1. The length of the CDR3 is 15 residues. Germline CDR1 and CDR2: KGHSH and LQKENI. Trimming took 3 bases from V and 2 from J; bases not matched to a gene: 4. This chain's CDR3 is CASSPTGFGNQPQHF. The CDR3 DNA reads as TGTGCCAGCTCACCGACAGGGTTCGGCAATCAGCCCCAGCATTTT.

The V and J genes are TRBV7-3 and TRBJ2-1, with unresolved D. The CDR3 sequence is 15 residues long. Trimming took 5 bases from V and 0 from J, leaving 11 bases between them. Germline V gene sequence: CDR1 SGHTA, CDR2 FQGTGA. CDR3 in DNA: TGTGCCAGCAGCATCAGATCCAGCTCCTACAATGAGCAGTTCTTC. Amino acids: CASSIRSSSYNEQFF.

This clone was counted a few times. The V gene is TRBV7-6, the J gene TRBJ2-2; 7 bases align to TRBD2. This CDR3 spans 15 amino acids. The V gene's germline CDR1 is SGHVS and CDR2 FNYEAQ. The V segment lost 5 bases and the J segment 6 bases; nucleotides outside the gene matches: 9. DNA of the CDR3: TGTGCCAGCAGCGCTCTTGGGGGGGATCCCGGGGAGCTGTTTTTT. Translated: CASSALGGDPGELFF.

V and J are TRBV9 and TRBJ1-2; unclear D gene. This CDR3 comprises 12 residues. The germline V gene encodes CDR1 SGDLS and CDR2 YYNGEE. The germline V and J ends were trimmed by 4 bases and 5 bases, with 9 bases remaining between them. The CDR3 protein is CASSSTLYGYTF. The CDR3, as DNA: TGTGCCAGCAGCTCGACACTTTATGGCTACACCTTC.

The rearrangement uses TRBV5-1 and TRBJ2-7; D is perhaps TRBD1 (6 bases). CDR1 is SGHRS, CDR2 YFSETQ, per germline. The CDR3 contains 14 residues. V was clipped by 7 bases and J by 1 base, with 15 bases between them. The CDR3 DNA sequence: TGCGCCAGCGCTCCCACAGGGAGTTCCTACGAGCAGTACTTC. Its protein is CASAPTGSSYEQYF.

The V gene is TRBV7-9, the J gene TRBJ2-5; D remains ambiguous. Trimming stripped 2 bases from V and 5 bases from J, with 15 bases between. The CDR3 totals 15 residues. In germline, CDR1 is SEHNR, CDR2 FQNEAQ (reference sequence). The CDR3 nucleotides read TGTGCCAGCAGCTTACTGATCGGGTTTGGGGAGACCCAGTACTTC. Translated, it gives CASSLLIGFGETQYF.

The gene calls are TRBV11-3 and TRBJ2-1, with a weak D call TRBD1 (5 bases). The germline V gene encodes CDR1 SGHNT and CDR2 YENEEA. This CDR3 has 18 amino acids. V was trimmed by 1 base and J by 0 bases, leaving 16 bases between them. The DNA for the CDR3 is TGTGCCAGCAGCTTAGGACAGCTAGTCCCCGTCTCCTACAATGAGCAGTTCTTC. It is translated as CASSLGQLVPVSYNEQFF.

The chain carries TRBV29-1 and TRBJ1-1, with D uncertain. Trimming took off 2 bases at V and 4 bases at J, with 5 bases between the two ends. The CDR3 is 11 amino acids. Per the germline V gene, CDR1 is SQVTM and CDR2 is ANQGSEA. In DNA form, the CDR3 reads TGCAGCGTTGAATACAGCACTGAAGCTTTCTTT. It yields the protein CSVEYSTEAFF.

The chain joins TRBV12-5 to TRBJ2-2; D possibly corresponds to TRBD1 (5 bases). Germline V gene lookup returns CDR1 LGHNT and CDR2 FRNRAP. V lost 0 bases to trimming and J lost 2 bases, with 10 bases between them. The CDR3 length is 16 residues. CDR3 loop: CASGLVEGVNTGELFF. In DNA, the CDR3 is TGTGCTAGTGGTTTGGTAGAAGGGGTCAACACCGGGGAGCTGTTTTTT.

The CDR3, as DNA: TGCGCCAGCAGAAAGGGAGTCTCAATGGGGGGGGTCGACGGCTACACCTTC. This encodes CASRKGVSMGGVDGYTF. The chain is built from TRBV5-1 and TRBJ1-2; possibly TRBD1 for D (5 bases). This CDR3 is 17 amino acids long. The V and J ends lost 5 bases and 8 bases respectively, with 28 bases between them. In germline, CDR1 is SGHRS, CDR2 YFSETQ.

The rearrangement uses TRBV6-6 and TRBJ2-7; 9 positions match TRBD1. V shed 5 bases and J 9 bases; nucleotides not matched to a gene: 11. The V gene's germline CDR1 is MNHNY and CDR2 SVGAGI (reference sequence). CDR3 length: 14 amino acids. In DNA form, the CDR3 reads TGTGCCAGCAGTGCGACAGGGGGTGACAAGACGCAGTACTTC. This encodes CASSATGGDKTQYF.

This clone appeared a single time. V is TRBV19 and J is TRBJ1-2; the D is unclear. The CDR3 has 19 amino acids. Germline CDR1 is LNHDA and CDR2 is SQIVND (reference sequence). Trimming left V 3 bases short and J 0 bases short, with 23 bases between. CDR3 coding DNA: TGTGCCAGTAGTATTTTGCGTCAACCCCTAGGCAACTCTAACTATGGCTACACCTTC. Protein: CASSILRQPLGNSNYGYTF.

This clone was seen a handful of times. The rearrangement joins TRBV10-3 to TRBJ2-1, with D possibly matching TRBD1 (6 bases). Per germline, CDR1 ENHRY and CDR2 SYGVKD. Trimming removed 9 bases at V and 5 bases at J, with 17 bases between. The CDR3 consists of 14 residues. The CDR3 sequence is CAIKSQGQDNEQFF. The CDR3 bases are TGTGCCATTAAGAGCCAGGGGCAGGACAATGAGCAGTTCTTC.

This chain joins TRBV7-9 and TRBJ2-5, with 8 positions matching TRBD1. This CDR3 is 17 amino acids long. V lost 1 base and J lost 5; bases outside the gene matches: 12. The germline gives CDR1 SEHNR, CDR2 FQNEAQ (reference sequence). The CDR3 is CASSLVSGTGRGETQYF. Written as DNA, the CDR3 is TGTGCCAGCAGCTTAGTTTCTGGGACAGGCCGTGGGGAGACCCAGTACTTC.

The rearrangement joins TRBV6-5 to TRBJ2-7, with 11 bases aligning to TRBD1. Germline values: CDR1 MNHEY, CDR2 SVGAGI. This CDR3 has 14 residues. J gave up 6 bases and V 5 bases, and 6 bases lay outside the gene matches. CDR3 loop: CASSQRTGGSEQYF. DNA for the CDR3: TGTGCCAGCAGTCAACGGACAGGGGGCAGCGAGCAGTACTTC.

The CDR3 nucleotides read TGTGCCAGTAGTATGTACAGGGGCAGCGGCTACACCTTC. It codes for CASSMYRGSGYTF. The V and J genes are TRBV19 and TRBJ1-2; 7 bases fit TRBD1. In germline, CDR1 is LNHDA, CDR2 SQIVND (reference sequence). The junction had 6 bases not matched to a gene; V was cut back by 3 bases and J by 8 bases. CDR3 length: 13 amino acids.

There are a few counts of this clone. V is TRBV11-3 and J is TRBJ2-1; 10 nucleotides agree with TRBD1. The CDR3 sequence is 15 residues long. V lost 1 base to trimming and J lost 5 bases; unmatched junction nucleotides: 2. CDR1 is SGHNT and CDR2 is YENEEA in the germline V gene. In nucleotides, the CDR3 is TGTGCCAGCAGCTTAGGTGGGACAGGGGACAATGAGCAGTTCTTC. It specifies CASSLGGTGDNEQFF.